These 10 T cell receptor beta chains came from one sample sequenced in a study of blood T cells in healthy people across ages. For the second PCR, which ran for about 7 to 11 cycles, a sample-barcoded 5' primer and a J-beta primer mix were used. TCRdb re-derived calls from the 5' RACE reads in MiXCR, one entry per CDR3 protein. In the table there are approximately 800,000 distinct CDR3 sequences, 55% to 75% of which are singletons. Sequencing was performed on blood. The receptors were gathered from a man aged 25 to 40 in good health.

The chain employs TRBV10-3 and TRBJ2-7; 7 nucleotides agree with TRBD1. V lost 0 bases, J lost 4 bases, and 12 bases stayed unmatched. The CDR3 runs 17 residues. Germline values: CDR1 ENHRY, CDR2 SYGVKD. CDR3 region: CAISESRTGRVVYEQYF. For the CDR3, the DNA is TGTGCCATCAGTGAGTCGAGGACAGGCCGCGTGGTATACGAGCAGTACTTC.

This clonotype was seen a few times. The chain carries TRBV25-1 and TRBJ1-4; 7 positions agree with TRBD1. The CDR3 is 14 residues long. V gave up 4 bases and J gave up 8 bases; unmatched junction bases: 7. The germline V gene has CDR1 MGHDK and CDR2 SYGVNS. The DNA of the CDR3 is TGTGCCAGCAGTGGGCCAGGGGGGAAGGAAAAACTGTTTTTT. The encoded protein is CASSGPGGKEKLFF.

V is TRBV20-1 and J is TRBJ2-3; no firm D call. CDR3 length equals 13 residues. V was cut by 0 bases and J by 2 bases, with 6 bases left in between. The germline V gene has CDR1 DFQATT and CDR2 SNEGSKA (reference sequence). The CDR3 region has the DNA TGCAGTGCTAGAGACAGACCCACAGATACGCAGTATTTT. Protein sequence: CSARDRPTDTQYF.

The V and J genes are TRBV7-3 and TRBJ2-1; D unclear. The ends were cut back, 1 base at V and 4 bases at J, with 11 bases in the middle. This CDR3 has 15 residues. Germline V CDR1 and CDR2: SGHTA, FQGTGA. This CDR3 is CASSLNSQKYNEQFF. CDR3 DNA sequence: TGTGCCAGCAGCTTAAATTCTCAGAAATACAATGAGCAGTTCTTC.

The gene calls are TRBV11-2 and TRBJ2-1, with 11 bases aligning to TRBD1. In germline, CDR1 is SGHAT, CDR2 FQNNGV. Germline trimming cut 4 bases from V and 9 bases from J; bases unmatched to any gene: 5. The CDR3 totals 14 residues. CDR3 nucleotide sequence: TGTGCCAGCAGCTCCGGACAGGGGGCTGGTGAGCAGTTCTTC. Amino acids: CASSSGQGAGEQFF.

Many counts were recorded for this clonotype. The J gene is TRBJ2-6, the V gene TRBV7-9; TRBD1 aligns across 8 bases. This CDR3 is built from 16 residues. The V gene's germline CDR1 is SEHNR and CDR2 FQNEAQ (reference sequence). V was pared by 2 bases and J by 2 bases, with 2 bases of the junction left unmatched. The CDR3 sequence: CASSLLRGPGANVLTF. The CDR3 DNA is TGTGCCAGCAGCTTACTCAGGGGGCCTGGGGCCAACGTCCTGACTTTC.

This chain uses TRBV29-1 with TRBJ2-1; 14 bases agree with TRBD2. The CDR3 is 16 residues long. Germline V gene lookup returns CDR1 SQVTM and CDR2 ANQGSEA. Trimming at V came to 4 bases and at J to 4 bases, leaving 6 bases not matched to a gene. In nucleotides, the CDR3 is TGCAGCGTTGCCCGGGGACTAGCGGGAGTATACAATGAGCAGTTCTTC. Encoded protein: CSVARGLAGVYNEQFF.

This clonotype showed up just a few times. CDR3 nucleotide sequence: TGCGCCAGCAGCTTGACAGGGGGAAACACAGATACGCAGTATTTT. Translation: CASSLTGGNTDTQYF. V is TRBV5-1 and J is TRBJ2-3, with 8 bases that match TRBD1. The CDR3 sequence is 15 residues long. J was trimmed by 2 bases and V by 1 base; bases with no gene match: 3. From germline, CDR1 is SGHRS and CDR2 YFSETQ. Supplemented by reference TRBV5-1 and TRBJ2-3, the full variable domain reads KAGVTQTPRYLIKTRGQQVTLSCSPISGHRSVSWYQQTPGQGLQFLFEYFSETQRNKGNFPGRFSGRQFSNSRSEMNVSTLELGDSALYLCASSLTGGNTDTQYFGPGTRLTVL.

The chain uses TRBV7-9 and TRBJ2-1; 7 bases agree with TRBD2. Germline trimming cut 4 bases from V and 5 bases from J; bases unmatched to any gene: 8. CDR3 length: 15 amino acids. The germline gives CDR1 SEHNR, CDR2 FQNEAQ (reference sequence). CDR3 in amino acids: CASSSLGTTNNEQFF. DNA for the CDR3: TGTGCCAGCAGCTCGCTCGGGACTACAAACAATGAGCAGTTCTTC.

The CDR3 DNA is TGTGCCAGCAGTGAGATACGGGGGCGACTCCCCACAGATACGCAGTATTTT. Translation: CASSEIRGRLPTDTQYF. The chain has TRBV6-2 or TRBV6-3 and TRBJ2-3; the D call may be TRBD1 or TRBD2 (6 bases each). Germline assignment: CDR1 MNHEY and CDR2 SVGEGT. V was clipped by 5 bases and J by 2 bases, with 20 bases between them. The CDR3 is made up of 17 amino acids.